This T cell receptor (beta chain) stems from a study of lymphopenia after photon versus proton radiotherapy. As concerns this clone: Its antigen is unidentified.

Findings of the study overall: Photon-treated patients lost naive T cells and TCR diversity; proton-treated stayed stable. Post-nadir TCR diversity decline inversely tracked overall survival among those who died. Post-nadir diversity loss with photons came from oligoclonal expansion, particularly CD8+ Temra cells.

Data came from immunoSEQ multiplex PCR; TCRdb stores just in-frame clones and leaves some out. The sample gives tens of thousands of clones, just over 90% of which show up once; approximately 2.6% is in the top ten. The source is a woman aged 70-85 years with pancreatic cancer. The sequences come from peripheral blood, collected from a patient treated with photon-based radiotherapy.

The CDR3 sequence: CASSVEEIAAQYF. As DNA, the CDR3 is TGTGCCAGCAGCGTAGAAGAAATAGCGGCGCAGTATTTT. V usage is TRBV9 and J usage is TRBJ2-3; perhaps TRBD2 as D (6 bases). CDR1 and CDR2 (germline): SGDLS, YYNGEE. V gave up 0 bases and J gave up 10 bases, with 12 bases separating them. This CDR3 is built from 13 residues. Combining the CDR3 with reference TRBV9 and TRBJ2-3 gives the whole variable domain DSGVTQTPKHLITATGQRVTLRCSPRSGDLSVYWYQQSLDQGLQFLIQYYNGEERAKGNILERFSAQQFPDLHSELNLSSLELGDSALYFCASSVEEIAAQYFGPGTRLTVL.